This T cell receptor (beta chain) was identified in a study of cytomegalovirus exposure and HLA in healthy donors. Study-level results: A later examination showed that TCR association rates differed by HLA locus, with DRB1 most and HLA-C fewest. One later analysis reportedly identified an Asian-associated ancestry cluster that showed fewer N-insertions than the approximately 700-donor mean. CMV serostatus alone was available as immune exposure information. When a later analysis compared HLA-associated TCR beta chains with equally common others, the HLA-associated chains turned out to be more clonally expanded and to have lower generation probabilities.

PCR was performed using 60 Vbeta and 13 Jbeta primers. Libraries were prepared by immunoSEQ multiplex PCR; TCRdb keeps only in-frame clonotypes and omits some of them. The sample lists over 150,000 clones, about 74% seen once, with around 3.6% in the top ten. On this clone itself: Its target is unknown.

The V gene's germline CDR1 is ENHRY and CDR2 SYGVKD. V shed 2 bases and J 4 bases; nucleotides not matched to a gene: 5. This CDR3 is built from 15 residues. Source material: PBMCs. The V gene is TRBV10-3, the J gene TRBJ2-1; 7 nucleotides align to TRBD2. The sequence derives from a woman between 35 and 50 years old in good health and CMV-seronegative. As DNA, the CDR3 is TGTGCCATCAGTGAGAATCTAGCGGCTTACAATGAGCAGTTCTTC. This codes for CAISENLAAYNEQFF.